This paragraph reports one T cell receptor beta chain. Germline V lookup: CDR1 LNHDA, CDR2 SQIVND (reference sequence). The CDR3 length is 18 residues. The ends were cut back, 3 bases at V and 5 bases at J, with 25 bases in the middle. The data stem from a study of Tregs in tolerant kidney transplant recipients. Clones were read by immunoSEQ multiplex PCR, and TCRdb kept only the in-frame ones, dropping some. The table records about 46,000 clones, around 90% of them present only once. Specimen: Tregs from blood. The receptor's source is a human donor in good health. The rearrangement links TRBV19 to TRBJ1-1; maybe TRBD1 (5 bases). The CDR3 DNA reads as TGTGCCAGTAGTATCCCTGGGGGACGCCGCCAAGAGGATACTGAAGCTTTCTTT. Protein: CASSIPGGRRQEDTEAFF.